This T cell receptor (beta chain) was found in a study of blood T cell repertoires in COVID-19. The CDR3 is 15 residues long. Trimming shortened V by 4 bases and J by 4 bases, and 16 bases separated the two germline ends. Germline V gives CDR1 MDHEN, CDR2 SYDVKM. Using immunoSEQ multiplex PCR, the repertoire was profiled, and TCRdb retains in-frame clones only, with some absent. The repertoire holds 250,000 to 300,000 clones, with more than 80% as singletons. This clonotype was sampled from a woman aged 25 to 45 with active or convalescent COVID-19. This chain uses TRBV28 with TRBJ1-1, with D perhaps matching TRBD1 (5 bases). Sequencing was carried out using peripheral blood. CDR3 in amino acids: CASSYRASRGTEAFF. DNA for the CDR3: TGTGCCAGCAGTTATCGGGCTTCAAGGGGCACTGAAGCTTTCTTT. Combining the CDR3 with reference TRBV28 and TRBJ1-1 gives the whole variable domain DVKVTQSSRYLVKRTGEKVFLECVQDMDHENMFWYRQDPGLGLRLIYFSYDVKMKEKGDIPEGYSVSREKKERFSLILESASTNQTSMYLCASSYRASRGTEAFFGQGTRLTVV.